This T cell receptor (beta chain) stems from a study of cytomegalovirus exposure and HLA in healthy donors. The table came from immunoSEQ multiplex PCR; TCRdb's copy has only in-frame clones and leaves some out. This sample carries 100,000 to 150,000 clones, about 85% of them seen once, and the ten largest clones take around 4.5%. Germline V CDR1 and CDR2: MDHEN, SYDVKM. This CDR3 has 11 residues. J gave up 8 bases and V 7 bases, and 4 bases lay outside the gene matches. Overall study findings and caveats: Rarity marked most TCR sequences, yet some public TCRs occurred in many donors. According to a subsequent analysis, TCR clusters from the first cohort were inclined to appear together in the 130 or so validation repertoires.

For this clone: The antigen is unknown.

Sequenced material: PBMCs. The TCR sequence derives from a man between 18 and 35 years old in good health and CMV-seropositive. V is TRBV28 and J is TRBJ1-1; 7 bases match TRBD1. CDR3 nucleotides: TGTGCCAGCACCCGACAGGGAGAAGCTTTCTTT. It codes for CASTRQGEAFF.